These T cell receptor beta chains were read from a single sample in a study of T-cell memory formation after mild COVID-19. TCRdb processed the 5' RACE reads anew with MiXCR; each CDR3 protein has one entry. The table records about 430,000 distinct CDR3 sequences, roughly 18% of them present only once. Sequenced input: PBMCs or a T cell subset sorted from them (not recorded which). These TCRs come from a man in his late teens or twenties who had mild COVID-19 (a few samples of this study predate the infection). Cell type and time point are not known. Both conserved end residues are part of each CDR3. The D gene is left open where the match is weak. Only part of the rows carry a size: once, few, many, or a class if the clone is expanded.

J,size,D,V,CDR3,DNA
TRBJ2-5,NA,NA,TRBV7-6,CASSLAGEQETQYF,TGTGCCAGCAGCTTAGCGGGGGAACAAGAGACCCAGTACTTC
TRBJ1-6,NA,NA,TRBV4-1,CASSQGEADGSPLHF,TGCGCCAGCAGCCAGGGGGAGGCGGACGGTTCACCCCTCCACTTT
TRBJ1-5,few,TRBD1,TRBV7-8,CASSSGGMFQPQHF,TGTGCCAGCAGCTCAGGGGGGATGTTTCAGCCCCAGCATTTT
TRBJ2-3,few,NA,TRBV5-1,CASSLAFLADTQYF,TGCGCCAGCAGCTTGGCCTTTCTCGCAGATACGCAGTATTTT
TRBJ1-1,once,NA,TRBV3-1,CASSQDSAANTEAFF,TGTGCCAGCAGCCAAGATTCGGCAGCGAACACTGAAGCTTTCTTT
TRBJ2-5,many,NA,TRBV3-1,CASSGGLVETQYF,TGTGCCAGCAGCGGGGGTCTGGTGGAGACCCAGTACTTC
TRBJ2-1,NA,TRBD2,TRBV7-9,CASTTSGRGMDEQFF,TGTGCCAGCACCACAAGTGGGCGGGGGATGGATGAGCAGTTCTTC
TRBJ1-4,NA,NA,TRBV20-1,CSAPSGVTNEKLFF,TGCAGTGCTCCGTCGGGGGTAACTAATGAAAAACTGTTTTTT
TRBJ2-7,few,NA,TRBV18,CASSPRPGLTGSDYEQYF,TGTGCCAGCTCACCACGCCCTGGCCTTACAGGGTCCGACTACGAGCAGTACTTC
TRBJ1-4,NA,TRBD1,TRBV4-1,CASSQRQGGREKLFF,TGCGCCAGCAGCCAACGTCAGGGGGGTAGAGAAAAACTGTTTTTT
TRBJ2-2,few,NA,TRBV7-3,CASSPTGWRNTGELFF,TGTGCCAGCAGCCCCACGGGGTGGAGGAACACCGGGGAGCTGTTTTTT
TRBJ2-3,NA,TRBD2,TRBV3-1,CASSQNLAGATDTQYF,TGTGCCAGCAGCCAAAACCTAGCGGGAGCCACAGATACGCAGTATTTT
TRBJ1-3,NA,NA,TRBV20-1,CSAPRDNGNTIYF,TGCAGTGCTCCCCGAGACAATGGAAACACCATATATTTT
TRBJ2-3,NA,NA,TRBV29-1,CSVELRGGAADTQYF,TGCAGCGTTGAACTACGGGGTGGGGCAGCAGATACGCAGTATTTT
TRBJ1-1,many,TRBD1,TRBV2,CASSDRELTEAFF,TGTGCCAGCTCCGACAGGGAATTGACTGAAGCTTTCTTT
TRBJ1-4,NA,NA,TRBV4-1,CASRITGGGEKLFF,TGCGCCAGCAGGATTACCGGCGGTGGTGAAAAACTGTTTTTT
TRBJ2-3,few,TRBD2,TRBV27,CASRSTKLGTSLDTQYF,TGTGCCAGCAGATCCACTAAGCTCGGGACTAGTCTGGATACGCAGTATTTT
TRBJ2-1,NA,TRBD1,TRBV25-1,CASREYRDRDYNEQFF,TGTGCCAGCAGAGAATACAGGGACAGGGACTACAATGAGCAGTTCTTC
TRBJ2-2,NA,TRBD1,TRBV12-5,CASGLVRGPNTGELFF,TGTGCTAGTGGTTTGGTTAGGGGGCCAAACACCGGGGAGCTGTTTTTT
TRBJ2-5,NA,TRBD1,TRBV7-2,CASSPGTGGNQETQYF,TGTGCCAGCAGCCCGGGGACAGGGGGTAACCAAGAGACCCAGTACTTC
TRBJ2-1,few,NA,TRBV7-8,CASSVGHPHEQFF,TGTGCCAGCAGCGTCGGTCACCCTCATGAGCAGTTCTTC
TRBJ1-5,NA,NA,TRBV15,CATSRPNQPQHF,TGTGCCACCAGCAGACCGAATCAGCCCCAGCATTTT
TRBJ1-5,few,TRBD1,TRBV6-5,CASSTQGWQPQHF,TGTGCCAGCAGTACACAGGGGTGGCAGCCCCAGCATTTT
TRBJ2-3,NA,TRBD2,TRBV4-3,CASSQTSGTTDTQYF,TGCGCCAGCAGCCAAACTAGCGGGACCACAGATACGCAGTATTTT
TRBJ2-3,many,NA,TRBV5-1,CASSLSVGSTDTQYF,TGCGCCAGCAGCTTGAGTGTCGGGAGCACAGATACGCAGTATTTT
TRBJ2-1,NA,TRBD1,TRBV4-2,CASSLPPGQGAFHEQFF,TGTGCCAGCAGCCTTCCTCCGGGACAGGGGGCGTTCCATGAGCAGTTCTTC
TRBJ2-3,few,TRBD2,TRBV6-5,CASSYSNRGLAESTDTQYF,TGTGCCAGCAGTTACTCAAATAGGGGACTAGCGGAAAGCACAGATACGCAGTATTTT
TRBJ2-5,few,TRBD1,TRBV20-1,CSRQDRDQETQYF,TGCAGCCGTCAGGACAGGGACCAAGAGACCCAGTACTTC
TRBJ2-3,many,TRBD2,TRBV4-3,CASSQERGDTQYF,TGCGCCAGCAGCCAGGAGCGGGGTGATACGCAGTATTTT
TRBJ1-6,many,TRBD1,TRBV6-5,CASSSQGSHLHF,TGTGCCAGCAGTTCACAGGGGAGTCACCTCCACTTT
TRBJ2-5,few,TRBD1,TRBV7-9,CASSKTGEKETQYF,TGTGCCAGCAGTAAGACAGGGGAAAAGGAGACCCAGTACTTC
TRBJ2-5,few,NA,TRBV6-2/TRBV6-3,CASSYQPTRSETQYF,TGTGCCAGCAGTTACCAGCCAACGAGGTCAGAGACCCAGTACTTC
TRBJ1-5,NA,TRBD1,TRBV6-2/TRBV6-3,CASRVTGNQPQHF,TGTGCCAGCAGGGTGACAGGGAATCAGCCCCAGCATTTT
TRBJ2-1,few,NA,TRBV2,CASTLIPGRINEQFF,TGTGCCAGCACCCTGATCCCTGGGAGGATCAATGAGCAGTTCTTC
TRBJ2-5,once,TRBD2,TRBV9,CASSVSGGRGETQYF,TGTGCCAGCAGCGTTAGCGGGGGGCGAGGGGAGACCCAGTACTTC
TRBJ1-4,NA,TRBD1,TRBV7-9,CASSQGTGDTEKLFF,TGTGCCAGCAGCCAAGGGACAGGGGACACAGAAAAACTGTTTTTT
TRBJ1-1,few,TRBD1,TRBV5-1,CASSRGTVGTEAFF,TGCGCCAGCAGCCGTGGGACAGTCGGCACTGAAGCTTTCTTT
TRBJ2-1,few,NA,TRBV5-1,CASSRLKDGGEQFF,TGCGCCAGCAGCAGGCTAAAGGACGGCGGGGAGCAGTTCTTC
TRBJ1-4,NA,NA,TRBV20-1,CSARENEKLFF,TGCAGTGCTAGAGAGAATGAAAAACTGTTTTTT
TRBJ1-1,few,NA,TRBV12-3/TRBV12-4,CASRFSEGLRRNTEAFF,TGTGCCAGCAGATTCTCCGAGGGGCTTCGGAGGAACACTGAAGCTTTCTTT
TRBJ1-1,NA,NA,TRBV11-2,CASSLVWQGNEAFF,TGTGCCAGCAGCTTAGTGTGGCAGGGTAATGAAGCTTTCTTT
TRBJ2-1,NA,NA,TRBV28,CASSQQGPFRNEQFF,TGTGCCAGCAGTCAACAGGGACCTTTCCGCAATGAGCAGTTCTTC
TRBJ2-5,many,NA,TRBV11-2,CASSLDNRAREETQYF,TGTGCCAGCAGCTTAGATAATAGGGCCAGGGAAGAGACCCAGTACTTC
TRBJ2-1,NA,TRBD2,TRBV27,CASVPLGERGRNEQFF,TGTGCCAGCGTTCCCCTCGGAGAGCGGGGGAGGAATGAGCAGTTCTTC
TRBJ2-2,few,TRBD1,TRBV11-2,CASSSTGTGVTGELFF,TGTGCCAGCAGCTCCACCGGGACAGGGGTCACCGGGGAGCTGTTTTTT
TRBJ2-5,few,TRBD2,TRBV5-1,CASSRDPGLEGETQYF,TGCGCCAGCAGCCGGGACCCGGGACTAGAGGGAGAGACCCAGTACTTC
TRBJ1-6,few,TRBD1,TRBV7-6,CASSLARPRGRSPLHF,TGTGCCAGCAGCTTAGCGCGTCCGAGGGGGCGATCACCCCTCCACTTT
TRBJ1-4,NA,NA,TRBV7-2,CASTGSVNEKLFF,TGTGCCAGCACAGGCAGCGTTAATGAAAAACTGTTTTTT
TRBJ2-1,NA,NA,TRBV3-1,CASSQVVNRLHEQFF,TGTGCCAGCAGCCAAGTTGTAAACCGCCTCCATGAGCAGTTCTTC
TRBJ2-2,NA,TRBD1,TRBV3-1,CASRTGANTGELFF,TGTGCCAGCCGGACAGGGGCGAACACCGGGGAGCTGTTTTTT
TRBJ2-2,few,NA,TRBV20-1,CSASGSIQGRAGELFF,TGCAGTGCTAGCGGATCTATCCAGGGACGGGCCGGGGAGCTGTTTTTT
TRBJ2-5,few,TRBD2,TRBV4-1,CASGAASGYQETQYF,TGCGCCAGCGGGGCCGCTAGCGGGTACCAAGAGACCCAGTACTTC